These 27 T cell receptor beta chains share one sample of origin, sequenced in a study of beta chain features in type 1 diabetes. These receptors lack a known antigen. The whole isolated RNA underwent reverse transcription, so sequencing captured expressed TCRB transcripts. Sequencing used immunoSEQ multiplex PCR; TCRdb keeps in-frame clones, though not all of them. The sample includes more than 300,000 clones, over 7% of them seen just once. Findings of the study overall: Moderate yet significant TCRB CDR3 shortening was seen in Type 1 diabetes patients in all four CD4+ subsets.

Source material: central memory CD4+ T cells from blood. These receptors originate from a man younger than 40 with type 1 diabetes.

The chain employs TRBV5-4 and TRBJ2-3; perhaps TRBD1 as D (5 bases). V was cut by 5 bases and J by 2 bases, with 18 bases left in between. The CDR3 runs 16 residues. The germline gives CDR1 SGHNT, CDR2 YYREEE (reference sequence). The CDR3 loop reads CASSHLDRINTDTQYF. CDR3 coding DNA: TGTGCCAGCAGTCATCTTGACAGAATCAACACAGATACGCAGTATTTT.

This clone showed up just a few times. The V and J genes are TRBV6-5 and TRBJ1-1; D is possibly TRBD1 (6 bases). The CDR3 is 12 amino acids. The V gene's germline CDR1 is MNHEY and CDR2 SVGAGI. V lost 4 bases and J 7 bases, leaving 10 bases between the germline ends. The CDR3 protein is CASSSTTGEAFF. CDR3 sequence (DNA): TGTGCCAGCAGTTCTACGACAGGTGAAGCTTTCTTT.

The chain employs TRBV4-1 and TRBJ1-2, with D maybe TRBD1 (5 bases). CDR1 and CDR2 (germline): MGHRA, YSYEKL. Between the trimmed V and J ends, which lost 0 bases and 4 bases, there was a span of 15 bases. This CDR3 contains 16 residues. This chain's CDR3 is CASSQEFDSEIYGYTF. The CDR3 DNA reads TGCGCCAGCAGCCAAGAATTCGACAGTGAGATCTATGGCTACACCTTC.

Details on this clone: The same CDR3 can be traced to other DNA sequences in this sample. The chain joins TRBV18 to TRBJ1-1, with D possibly TRBD1 on 5 matching bases. The CDR3 totals 13 residues. Trimming stripped 3 bases from V and 3 bases from J, with 8 bases between. Germline V gene sequence: CDR1 KGHSH, CDR2 LQKENI. The CDR3 DNA reads TGTGCCAGCTCACCTGTGGGGGACACTGAAGCTTTCTTT. Translating gives CASSPVGDTEAFF.

The chain couples TRBV4-2 to TRBJ2-6, with D tentatively TRBD1 (6 bases). Looked up from germline, CDR1 is LGHNA and CDR2 is YNFKEQ. V shed 0 bases and J shed 2 bases, with 8 bases lying between them. CDR3 size: 16 residues. The CDR3 here is CASSQDRDTGANVLTF. In DNA form, the CDR3 reads TGTGCCAGCAGCCAAGATAGGGACACTGGGGCCAACGTCCTGACTTTC.

This clone was seen a few times. The chain carries TRBV6-6 and TRBJ2-5; D is uncertain. Germline CDR1 and CDR2: MNHNY and SVGAGI (reference sequence). V lost 1 base, J lost 2 bases, and 5 bases lay in between. The CDR3 has 13 amino acids. The chain's CDR3 is CASSYYGQETQYF. The CDR3 DNA follows: TGTGCCAGCAGTTACTACGGACAAGAGACCCAGTACTTC.

A few counts support this clone. The chain combines TRBV7-8 with TRBJ1-1; maybe TRBD1 (6 bases). The CDR3 loop spans 15 amino acids. The germline CDR1 and CDR2 sequences are SGHVS and FQNEAQ. V was cut by 5 bases and J by 5 bases, with 18 bases left in between. CDR3 DNA: TGTGCCAGCAGCCTCCGATCAGGGGAGCGGACTGAAGCTTTCTTT. Translated, it gives CASSLRSGERTEAFF.

This clone has a handful of counts. This chain connects TRBV7-9 to TRBJ1-1; perhaps TRBD1 as D (5 bases). Germline-derived CDR1 and CDR2 are SEHNR and FQNEAQ (reference sequence). The CDR3 runs to 16 residues. V lost 5 bases to trimming and J lost 5 bases, with 21 bases between them. DNA for the CDR3: TGTGCCAGCAGCGCCTATGTCAGCCGGGACGAGACTGAAGCTTTCTTT. Its translation: CASSAYVSRDETEAFF.

The chain recombines TRBV12-2 with TRBJ2-2; TRBD2, the table's D call, was not compared with the DNA. TRBV12-2 is labeled a pseudogene. CDR3 length: 16 residues. The CDR3 is CASRSWRGGGIGELFF. CDR3 DNA sequence: TGTGCAAGTCGCTCCTGGAGGGGCGGGGGTATAGGGGAGCTGTTTTTT.

This clone was picked up a small number of times. The rearrangement joins TRBV19 to TRBJ2-1; 7 nucleotides align to TRBD1. Germline V lookup: CDR1 LNHDA, CDR2 SQIVND (reference sequence). With V trimmed by 6 bases and J by 3 bases, 8 bases remained unmatched. This CDR3 has 15 residues. CDR3 sequence reads: CASRAVDRDYNEQFF. For the CDR3, the DNA is TGTGCCAGTAGGGCCGTCGACAGGGACTACAATGAGCAGTTCTTC.

The gene calls are TRBV5-1 and TRBJ1-5; no clear D gene. Trimming shortened V by 0 bases and J by 6 bases, and 10 bases separated the two germline ends. CDR1 is SGHRS and CDR2 is YFSETQ in the germline V gene. The CDR3 is 14 residues long. This CDR3 reads CASSLDGEGQPQHF. In DNA form, the CDR3 reads TGCGCCAGCAGCTTGGACGGGGAAGGTCAGCCCCAGCATTTT.

V usage is TRBV7-9 and J usage is TRBJ1-1; TRBD1 might be the D (5 bases). Trimming stripped 5 bases from V and 4 bases from J, with 17 bases between. The CDR3 contains 15 residues. The germline V gene has CDR1 SEHNR and CDR2 FQNEAQ (reference sequence). The CDR3 region has the DNA TGTGCCAGCAGCCGATTCGACGGGGCCGGCACTGAAGCTTTCTTT. Translating it yields CASSRFDGAGTEAFF.

The chain carries TRBV29-1 and TRBJ1-1; the D is unclear. V was cut by 7 bases and J by 1 base, with 13 bases left in between. Germline V lookup: CDR1 SQVTM, CDR2 ANQGSEA. There are 13 residues in the CDR3. This chain's CDR3 is CSAVSSENTEAFF. The CDR3 region has the DNA TGCAGCGCCGTTTCCAGTGAGAACACTGAAGCTTTCTTT. The full variable domain, rest sourced from reference TRBV29-1 and TRBJ1-1, is SAVISQKPSRDICQRGTSLTIQCQVDSQVTMMFWYRQQPGQSLTLIATANQGSEATYESGFVIDKFPISRPNLTFSTLTVSNMSPEDSSIYLCSAVSSENTEAFFGQGTRLTVV.

This clone was picked up a small number of times. The chain carries TRBV25-1 and TRBJ1-2; TRBD1 might be the D (5 bases). The germline gives CDR1 MGHDK, CDR2 SYGVNS. Trimming left V 6 bases short and J 3 bases short, with 17 bases between. This CDR3 contains 15 residues. The CDR3 reads CASSPFRGGDYGYTF. The CDR3 DNA is TGTGCCAGCAGCCCCTTCCGGGGGGGAGACTATGGCTACACCTTC.

The chain has TRBV7-8 and TRBJ2-5; 12 bases fit TRBD1. The CDR3 spans 15 residues. After removal of 4 bases from V and 5 bases from J, the junction contained 5 bases not matched to a gene. Germline values: CDR1 SGHVS, CDR2 FQNEAQ. The CDR3 region has the DNA TGTGCCAGCAGCTACCCGGGACAGGGGGCTGAGACCCAGTACTTC. This gives the protein CASSYPGQGAETQYF.

This chain joins TRBV7-2 and TRBJ2-7, with D tentatively TRBD1 (5 bases). The V end lost 0 bases, the J end lost 7 bases, and 13 bases lay between the germline ends. CDR3 length: 14 residues. Germline V gene sequence: CDR1 SGHTA, CDR2 FQGNSA. CDR3 nucleotides: TGTGCCAGCAGCTTAGCGTTGGACACGCTTGAGCAGTACTTC. It translates to CASSLALDTLEQYF.

The table lists this clone with many counts. The rearrangement links TRBV28 to TRBJ2-6, with TRBD1 matching 7 bases. CDR3 length: 15 residues. With V trimmed by 6 bases and J by 1 base, 3 bases remained unmatched. Germline V CDR1 and CDR2: MDHEN, SYDVKM. The CDR3 nucleotides read TGTGCCAGCAGCAAACAGGGGTCTGGGGCCAACGTCCTGACTTTC. Amino acids: CASSKQGSGANVLTF.

The gene calls are TRBV2 and TRBJ2-1; D may be TRBD1 or TRBD2 (6 bases each). Trimming removed 10 bases at V and 4 bases at J, with 17 bases between. The germline V gene encodes CDR1 SNHLY and CDR2 FYNNEI. This CDR3 comprises 14 residues. CDR3 sequence: CATSGGGAYNEQFF. The CDR3 bases are TGTGCCACCTCAGGAGGGGGAGCGTACAATGAGCAGTTCTTC.

This clone came up a few times. The chain carries TRBV15 and TRBJ2-5; D is uncertain. The DNA end favors TRBJ2-7, so the J call may be wrong. There are 14 residues in the CDR3. Germline CDR1 is LNHNV and CDR2 is YYDKDF (reference sequence). The CDR3 loop reads CATSFGQETNEQYF. CDR3 nucleotide sequence: TGTGCCACCAGCTTCGGGCAGGAGACCAACGAGCAGTACTTC.

This clone came up a few times. This chain uses TRBV6-5 with TRBJ2-3; TRBD2 aligns across 8 bases. The germline CDR1 and CDR2 sequences are MNHEY and SVGAGI. The CDR3 has 16 residues. V lost 0 bases, J lost 3 bases, and 5 bases stayed unmatched. CDR3 residues: CASSYSFGGGTDTQYF. CDR3 DNA: TGTGCCAGCAGTTACTCGTTCGGGGGGGGTACAGATACGCAGTATTTT.

The rearrangement links TRBV25-1 to TRBJ1-1; 9 nucleotides match TRBD1. V shed 5 bases, J shed 5 bases, and the junction held 12 bases outside the gene matches. Germline assignment: CDR1 MGHDK and CDR2 SYGVNS. The length of the CDR3 is 16 residues. The DNA of the CDR3 is TGTGCCAGCAGTTCGACACAGGGGGCGAAGGGGACTGAAGCTTTCTTT. Its translation is CASSSTQGAKGTEAFF.

Note on this clone: In the same sample, other DNA sequences code for this CDR3. In nucleotides, the CDR3 is TGCGCCAGCAGCCTAGAAGGGGTGGATCAGCCCCAGCATTTT. Translation gives CASSLEGVDQPQHF. This chain joins TRBV5-1 and TRBJ1-5; possibly TRBD1 for D (5 bases). Germline V CDR1 and CDR2: SGHRS, YFSETQ. Trimming pared 4 bases from V and 5 bases from J, leaving 13 bases between. The CDR3 runs to 14 residues.

This chain connects TRBV5-6 to TRBJ1-5, with 12 bases fitting TRBD1. The germline gives CDR1 SGHDT, CDR2 YYEEEE. V dropped 3 bases and J dropped 3; count of bases not matched to a gene: 7. The length of the CDR3 is 17 residues. CDR3 sequence: CASSWGQGASPNQPQHF. DNA of the CDR3: TGTGCCAGCAGCTGGGGACAGGGGGCGAGCCCCAATCAGCCCCAGCATTTT.

This clone has more than one count but fewer than ten. The CDR3: CASSFGVFSSYEQYF. The CDR3 nucleotides are TGTGCCAGCAGCTTCGGGGTCTTCTCCTCCTACGAGCAGTACTTC. V gene TRBV7-2 combines with J gene TRBJ2-7; maybe TRBD2 (5 bases). The CDR3 covers 15 residues. Germline V gene sequence: CDR1 SGHTA, CDR2 FQGNSA. V was clipped by 3 bases and J by 0 bases, with 12 bases between them.

This clone has ten or more counts. The chain joins TRBV6-1 to TRBJ2-3, with D tentatively TRBD1 (6 bases). There are 14 residues in the CDR3. The V gene's germline CDR1 is MNHNS and CDR2 SASEGT. V was pared by 4 bases and J by 1 base, with 9 bases between. For the CDR3, the DNA is TGTGCCAGCAGTGTAAACAGGGGCACAGATACGCAGTATTTT. It is translated as CASSVNRGTDTQYF.

In its sample, this clone was seen a few times. V and J are TRBV7-2 and TRBJ2-7; 7 bases align to TRBD1. There are 15 residues in the CDR3. Germline CDR1 SGHTA, CDR2 FQGNSA. J lost 3 bases, V lost 6 bases, and 11 bases had no gene match. The CDR3 is CASSPYRGTLYEQYF. The DNA of the CDR3 is TGTGCCAGCAGTCCCTACAGGGGCACCCTCTACGAGCAGTACTTC.

J is TRBJ1-4 and V is TRBV25-1, with 7 bases that match TRBD1. Germline CDR1 MGHDK, CDR2 SYGVNS. The length of the CDR3 is 14 residues. The V and J ends lost 6 bases and 8 bases, in that order; junction bases with no gene match: 9. CDR3: CASSDGQVREKLFF. The CDR3 DNA is TGTGCCAGCAGCGATGGACAGGTTCGGGAAAAACTGTTTTTT.